These 24 T cell receptor beta chains were all obtained from the same sample, sequenced in a study of T cell responses to AZD1222 COVID-19 vaccine. Clones were sequenced by immunoSEQ multiplex PCR, and TCRdb holds only the in-frame ones, with some missing. The table lists roughly 120,000 clones, more than 75% of them singletons, with about 3.3% in the top ten. This sample comprised peripheral blood, obtained 28 days after the second AZD1222 dose. All receptors come from an adult who received the AZD1222 COVID-19 vaccine.

The chain has TRBV7-9 and TRBJ1-2; TRBD1 might be the D (5 bases). V lost 5 bases and J lost 8, with 21 bases in between. CDR3 length: 15 residues. The germline gives CDR1 SEHNR, CDR2 FQNEAQ (reference sequence). The CDR3 loop reads CASSHGGVGAGGYTF. DNA for the CDR3: TGTGCCAGCAGCCACGGTGGTGTAGGGGCGGGAGGCTACACCTTC.

V and J are TRBV21-1 and TRBJ2-1; the D call of TRBD2 is as the table states it, not checked on the DNA. TRBV21-1 is classified as a pseudogene. The CDR3 extends over 15 amino acids. The CDR3 region is CASSKADGLYNEQFF. CDR3 sequence (DNA): TGTGCCAGCAGCAAAGCTGACGGGTTGTACAATGAGCAGTTCTTC.

The J gene is TRBJ2-7, the V gene TRBV4-3; TRBD1 aligns across 8 bases. Trimming removed 4 bases from V and 6 bases from J; junction bases left unmatched: 5. This CDR3 has 13 amino acids. Germline V gives CDR1 LGHNA, CDR2 YSLEER. In nucleotides, the CDR3 is TGCGCCAGCAGCCGAATCAGGGGGCGCGAGCAGTACTTC. This gives the protein CASSRIRGREQYF.

The V call is TRBV18, the J call TRBJ2-1; possibly TRBD2 for D (6 bases). Germline-derived CDR1 and CDR2 are KGHSH and LQKENI. Trimming cost V 3 bases and J 5 bases, with 14 bases left between them. The CDR3 consists of 15 residues. CDR3 amino acids: CASSPNGGSNNEQFF. The CDR3 region has the DNA TGTGCCAGCTCACCCAACGGGGGATCCAACAATGAGCAGTTCTTC.

The count of this clone is one. This chain connects TRBV7-8 to TRBJ1-3; D unclear. Germline V gene sequence: CDR1 SGHVS, CDR2 FQNEAQ. Trimming shortened V by 4 bases and J by 0 bases, and 13 bases separated the two germline ends. The CDR3 sequence is 16 residues long. The CDR3 protein is CASSSYRAASGNTIYF. The CDR3 DNA sequence: TGTGCCAGCAGCTCATATAGGGCAGCCTCTGGAAACACCATATATTTT.

The chain recombines TRBV27 with TRBJ2-1, with D perhaps matching TRBD2 (5 bases). The germline V gene has CDR1 MNHEY and CDR2 SMNVEV (reference sequence). Trimming removed 3 bases at V and 9 bases at J, with 9 bases between. The CDR3 covers 12 residues. CDR3: CASSFRLSEQFF. CDR3 sequence (DNA): TGTGCCAGCAGTTTCCGACTAAGTGAGCAGTTCTTC.

The chain combines TRBV18 with TRBJ1-2, with D unresolved. The CDR3 sequence is 13 residues long. V gave up 3 bases and J gave up 9 bases, with 14 bases separating them. CDR1 is KGHSH and CDR2 is LQKENI in the germline V gene. The CDR3 spells CASSPSRGRRYTF. The CDR3 region has the DNA TGTGCCAGCTCACCGAGTAGAGGGAGACGCTACACCTTC.

CDR3 in DNA: TGTGCCAGCAGCTTGGCCCGAGCGGGAGGGCCGATGAGGACAGATACGCAGTATTTT. It codes for CASSLARAGGPMRTDTQYF. J is TRBJ2-3 and V is TRBV5-4, with 10 positions matching TRBD2. The CDR3 has 19 amino acids. The V gene's germline CDR1 is SGHNT and CDR2 YYREEE (reference sequence). Germline trimming cut 0 bases from V and 3 bases from J; bases unmatched to any gene: 13.

The chain uses TRBV9 and TRBJ2-2; no definite D call. The CDR3 is made up of 13 amino acids. CDR1 is SGDLS, CDR2 YYNGEE, per germline. Trimming stripped 4 bases from V and 6 bases from J, with 10 bases between. CDR3 protein: CASSYSNPGELFF. For the CDR3, the DNA is TGTGCCAGCAGCTATTCTAATCCCGGGGAGCTGTTTTTT.

The V and J genes are TRBV30 and TRBJ1-2; a possible D gene is TRBD1 (6 bases). Per the germline V gene, CDR1 is GTSNPN and CDR2 is SVGIG (reference sequence). The CDR3 covers 15 residues. The V end was cut by 2 bases, the J end by 1 base, with 14 bases between. The CDR3 region has the DNA TGTGCCTGGAGTAGAACCGAGGGGGGTAACTATGGCTACACCTTC. Translation gives CAWSRTEGGNYGYTF.

The count of this clone is one. This rearrangement joins TRBV7-2 to TRBJ2-1; 13 nucleotides align to TRBD2. The CDR3 has 15 residues. Trimming cost V 4 bases and J 5 bases; bases outside gene matches: 2. The germline gives CDR1 SGHTA, CDR2 FQGNSA. The CDR3 DNA reads TGTGCCAGCAGCTCGGGACTAGCGGGACACAATGAGCAGTTCTTC. This codes for CASSSGLAGHNEQFF. The full variable domain, its missing parts supplied by reference TRBV7-2 and TRBJ2-1, is GAGVSQSPSNKVTEKGKDVELRCDPISGHTALYWYRQSLGQGLEFLIYFQGNSAPDKSGLPSDRFSAERTGGSVSTLTIQRTQQEDSAVYLCASSSGLAGHNEQFFGPGTRLTVL.

The chain links TRBV9 to TRBJ1-1, with D unclear. The CDR3 runs 13 residues. Per germline, CDR1 SGDLS and CDR2 YYNGEE. V lost 4 bases and J 1 base, leaving 8 bases between the germline ends. The CDR3 coding sequence is TGTGCCAGCAGCTCCCGACAGAACACTGAAGCTTTCTTT. It is translated as CASSSRQNTEAFF.

The rearrangement links TRBV18 to TRBJ1-4, with a tentative D call TRBD1 (5 bases). The CDR3 has 13 amino acids. Germline CDR1 and CDR2: KGHSH and LQKENI. Trimming pared 3 bases from V and 10 bases from J, leaving 12 bases between. CDR3: CASSPASGGKLFF. The CDR3 bases are TGTGCCAGCTCACCCGCCAGTGGGGGAAAACTGTTTTTT.

The V and J genes are TRBV5-6 and TRBJ1-2; TRBD1 matches at 7 bases. Germline V gene sequence: CDR1 SGHDT, CDR2 YYEEEE. V dropped 0 bases and J dropped 4; count of bases not matched to a gene: 6. The CDR3 spans 15 residues. The DNA of the CDR3 is TGTGCCAGCAGCTTGGTGAGGACAGGTTCCTATGGCTACACCTTC. Translated, it gives CASSLVRTGSYGYTF. The whole variable domain, filled in from reference TRBV5-6 and TRBJ1-2, reads DAGVTQSPTHLIKTRGQQVTLRCSPKSGHDTVSWYQQALGQGPQFIFQYYEEEERQRGNFPDRFSGHQFPNYSSELNVNALLLGDSALYLCASSLVRTGSYGYTFGSGTRLTVV.

The CDR3 DNA reads TGTGCCAGCAGCGACAGGGCAAATACTGAAGCTTTCTTT. This translates into CASSDRANTEAFF. This chain connects TRBV3-1 (or the pseudogene TRBV3-2) to TRBJ1-1; 7 positions match TRBD1. V gave up 5 bases and J gave up 5 bases; unmatched junction bases: 5. Looked up from germline, CDR1 is LGHDT and CDR2 is YNNKEL (reference sequence). This CDR3 has 13 amino acids.

The V call is TRBV2, the J call TRBJ1-6; no clear D. Germline V gene lookup returns CDR1 SNHLY and CDR2 FYNNEI. The V gene lost 5 bases and the J gene lost 9 bases, with 17 bases spanning the gap. This CDR3 spans 15 amino acids. CDR3 in DNA: TGTGCCAGCAGTCCCGGGCCCCGAGGGTCTTCACCCCTCCACTTT. Translation: CASSPGPRGSSPLHF.

This clone showed up just a few times. This chain uses TRBV7-2 with TRBJ1-4; D remains unclear. Germline CDR1 SGHTA, CDR2 FQGNSA. The CDR3 runs 15 residues. Between the trimmed V and J ends, which lost 1 base and 6 bases, there was a span of 12 bases. The CDR3 DNA is TGTGCCAGCAGCTTAGTTGGTTCGAGTTATGAAAAACTGTTTTTT. Residues: CASSLVGSSYEKLFF.

The chain joins TRBV10-3 to TRBJ2-2; D is uncertain. This CDR3 has 14 residues. Germline V gene data show CDR1 as ENHRY and CDR2 as SYGVKD. V dropped 2 bases and J dropped 2 bases, with 6 bases sitting between them. In DNA, the CDR3 is TGTGCCATCAGTGAGGACTCCAACACCGGGGAGCTGTTTTTT. It translates to CAISEDSNTGELFF.

V and J are TRBV15 and TRBJ2-2, with 7 bases identical to TRBD1. Unmatched junction bases numbered 3, after V lost 3 bases and J lost 5 bases. CDR3 length: 14 residues. Germline values: CDR1 LNHNV, CDR2 YYDKDF (reference sequence). The CDR3: CATSSHRGTGELFF. CDR3 coding DNA: TGTGCCACCAGCAGCCACAGGGGAACCGGGGAGCTGTTTTTT. The full variable domain, rest sourced from reference TRBV15 and TRBJ2-2, is DAMVIQNPRYQVTQFGKPVTLSCSQTLNHNVMYWYQQKSSQAPKLLFHYYDKDFNNEADTPDNFQSRRPNTSFCFLDIRSPGLGDTAMYLCATSSHRGTGELFFGEGSRLTVL.

The chain joins TRBV19 to TRBJ1-1, with a tentative D call TRBD1 (5 bases). This CDR3 has 13 amino acids. Germline lookup yields CDR1 LNHDA and CDR2 SQIVND (reference sequence). V lost 6 bases, J lost 10 bases, and 18 bases lay in between. CDR3 in amino acids: CASSLTGDLGAFF. CDR3 DNA: TGTGCCAGTAGCCTCACTGGGGACTTGGGAGCTTTCTTT.

The chain links TRBV27 to TRBJ2-4; 8 positions agree with TRBD1. The trim removed 11 bases at V and 0 bases at J, leaving 18 bases unmatched. The CDR3 is made up of 18 amino acids. Germline CDR1 and CDR2: MNHEY and SMNVEV (reference sequence). The CDR3 DNA reads as TGTGCCCAGTCTATTCGAGGGGGACAGGACTTAGCCAAAAACATTCAGTACTTC. Translation gives CAQSIRGGQDLAKNIQYF.

This sequence joins TRBV9 and TRBJ1-3; D unresolved. CDR3 length: 17 amino acids. V dropped 0 bases and J dropped 0 bases, with 13 bases sitting between them. Germline V gene data show CDR1 as SGDLS and CDR2 as YYNGEE. DNA for the CDR3: TGTGCCAGCAGCGTAGAACCCTCGGCTTCCTCTGGAAACACCATATATTTT. It specifies CASSVEPSASSGNTIYF.

The chain employs TRBV4-1 and TRBJ1-1; TRBD1 matches at 8 bases. Trimming took 4 bases from V and 4 from J; bases not matched to a gene: 8. From germline, CDR1 is MGHRA and CDR2 YSYEKL. The CDR3 loop spans 15 amino acids. As DNA, the CDR3 is TGCGCCAGCAGCCCAGGACAGGGCGGAAGCACTGAAGCTTTCTTT. Its translation is CASSPGQGGSTEAFF.

J is TRBJ2-7 and V is TRBV4-3; TRBD2 is a possible D gene (6 bases). The ends were cut back, 0 bases at V and 5 bases at J, with 11 bases in the middle. This CDR3 comprises 14 residues. CDR1 is LGHNA and CDR2 is YSLEER in the germline V gene. CDR3 amino acids: CASSQEEGLDEQYF. The CDR3 nucleotides read TGCGCCAGCAGCCAAGAGGAGGGATTGGACGAGCAGTACTTC.